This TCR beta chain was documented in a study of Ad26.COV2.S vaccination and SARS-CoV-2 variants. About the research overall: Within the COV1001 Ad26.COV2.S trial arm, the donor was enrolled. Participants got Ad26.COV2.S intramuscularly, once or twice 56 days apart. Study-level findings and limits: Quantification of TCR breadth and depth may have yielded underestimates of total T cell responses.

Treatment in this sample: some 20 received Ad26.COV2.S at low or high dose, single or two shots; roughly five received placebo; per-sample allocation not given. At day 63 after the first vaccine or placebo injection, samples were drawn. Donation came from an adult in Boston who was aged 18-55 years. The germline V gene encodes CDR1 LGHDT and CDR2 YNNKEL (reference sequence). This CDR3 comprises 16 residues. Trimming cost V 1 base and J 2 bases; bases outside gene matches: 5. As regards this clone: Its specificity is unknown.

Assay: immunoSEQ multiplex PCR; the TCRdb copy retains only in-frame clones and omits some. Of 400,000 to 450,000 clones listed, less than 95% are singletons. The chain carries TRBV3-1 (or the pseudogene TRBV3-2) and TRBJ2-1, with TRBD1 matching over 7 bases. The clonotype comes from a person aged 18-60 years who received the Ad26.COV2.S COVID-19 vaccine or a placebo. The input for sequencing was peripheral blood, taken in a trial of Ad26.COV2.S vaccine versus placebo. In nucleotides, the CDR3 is TGTGCCAGCAGCCAAGCGGCAGGGGGTGCCTACAATGAGCAGTTCTTC. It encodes CASSQAAGGAYNEQFF.